This TCR beta chain was observed in a study of T cells after yellow fever vaccination. The study, taken as a whole, reports: Sorted memory subsets on day 0 showed almost all vaccine-responding clonotypes to be undetectable. Booster sampling recovered most clones from primary vaccination (under 98% CD4, roughly 90% CD8).

V trimming: 5 bases; J trimming: 9 bases; junction bases outside the gene matches: 15. This CDR3 region has 16 residues. TCRdb re-analysed the 5' RACE reads in MiXCR, keeping a single row per CDR3 protein. Seen here are approximately 13,000 distinct CDR3 sequences, under 5.5% observed once, and the top ten hold roughly 50%. This clonotype was detected many times. The sequences come from PBMCs, either bulk or a sorted T-cell subset (CD4+, CD8+, memory, or dextramer-sorted; not recorded which), collected 45 days after the yellow fever booster vaccination. The J gene is TRBJ2-1, the V gene TRBV12-3 or TRBV12-4, with 8 bases fitting TRBD2. The receptor's source is a man aged 25-40 years who received the YFV17D yellow fever vaccine. Here the CDR3 reads CASSAGGGRPGGEQFF. CDR3 nucleotide sequence: TGTGCCAGCAGTGCCGGGGGGGGGCGGCCTGGGGGTGAGCAGTTCTTC.